This T cell receptor (beta chain) was sequenced for a study of cytomegalovirus exposure and HLA in healthy donors. Broader study findings: Clonal expansion was found to be greater in HLA-associated TCR beta chains than in equally common others in a later analysis. It was only CMV serostatus that was available as immune exposure information. Prediction of most subjects' HLA-A and HLA-B alleles by TCR beta sequences was reportedly accurate. Analyses of presence/absence relied on an assumption of roughly uniform sequencing depth across donors.

Concerning this clone: Its target is not known.

This CDR3 contains 17 residues. CDR1 and CDR2 from the germline V gene are SGHNT and YENEEA. V lost 1 base and J lost 7, with 20 bases in between. The PCR contained 60 Vbeta and 13 Jbeta primers. Data came from immunoSEQ multiplex PCR; TCRdb stores just in-frame clones and leaves some out. The table records 150,000 or so clones, more than 60% of them present only once. This clonotype was obtained from a woman aged 40 to 50 in good health and CMV-seronegative. Input material: PBMCs. This chain joins TRBV11-3 and TRBJ2-4; D perhaps matches TRBD2 (6 bases). The CDR3 nucleotides read TGTGCCAGCAGCTTAGTAAGCTGGACTACGCGTTTGAACATTCAGTACTTC. Its translation is CASSLVSWTTRLNIQYF.